The source of this T cell receptor (beta chain) is a study of T cell responses to AZD1222 COVID-19 vaccine (dated by TCRdb to the early 2020s). Concerning the study at large: AZD1222 recipients given second doses at about 4 weeks or at about 12 weeks were pooled, since spike-specific TCR depth and breadth were not found to differ between the two schedules. A total of 230 to 250 trial participants underwent TCR sequencing, of whom approximately 210 received two doses of AZD1222 and 26 received two doses of the MenACWY control vaccine. Trial participants were enrolled by age into 18-55, 56-69 and 70-plus year subgroups, with approximately 150, 30 and 60 TCR-sequenced participants respectively.

The study at large found these results: The 56-69-year group was small, and its depth increase did not reach significance, likely because of low power. Spike-specific TCR breadth and depth rose significantly after two AZD1222 doses compared with day 0 and with MenACWY recipients. Conclusions about previously exposed vaccinees are limited, since just five or six AZD1222 recipients were seropositive for SARS-CoV-2 at baseline. The whole spike protein was spanned by vaccine-associated CD4 TCRs, and dominant responses were seen in regions 160-218 and 743-854. Reportedly, almost half of the unique spike-specific TCRs recognized epitopes lying outside the regions that are mutated in the B.1.351 and B.1.1.7 variants. Because no day 14 peak-response samples were available, the repertoires could be characterized only after the peak T cell response. Participants were mostly white British, with more females than males. The authors suggested clonal diversity may have been underestimated.

Deletion took 5 bases off V and 8 bases off J, with a span of 17 bases between the germline ends. Looking up the germline V gene (reference sequence) yields CDR1 SEHNR and CDR2 FQNEAQ. The CDR3 runs 14 amino acids, cysteine and phenylalanine included. CDR3 DNA is the only sequence kept; it has 42 bases, read in frame from the first base. As concerns this clone: Its specific antigen is unknown. No quality values exist for individual bases; no much larger clone is one base distant.

Per the publication, the time point label means: baseline before first vaccination. The vaccinee samples were drawn from two UK trials, COV001 and COV002, one of which was a single-blind randomized controlled phase 2/3 trial testing AZD1222 (ChAdOx1 nCoV-19) in healthy adults. For TCRbeta chain sequencing, PBMC samples were collected from trial participants at day 0 and at day 28 after the second dose. The CDR3 regions of human TCRbeta chains were analyzed by immunosequencing. The original methods were these. TCRs in the repertoires were compared against a reference library of SARS-CoV-2-specific TCRs that had been generated with the MIRA antigen-specificity platform. Breadth meant the fraction of unique TCRs that were SARS-CoV-2-associated, whereas depth meant the fraction of total T cells that were SARS-CoV-2-associated. Using the MIRA data, each spike-specific TCR was mapped to the spike region that the TCR reacts to and placed in a CD4 or CD8 class. Log10-transformed breadth and depth values were compared by one-way ANOVA with Sidak's multiple comparisons tests. Here the immuneACCESS table is served through TCRdb, limited to in-frame sequences with V and J called. Missing clones are a known gap in these copies; in checked studies unresolved V genes cover under half, and the rest lacks a known reason. V and J calls and clone size are those listed in that table; D and trimming were worked out from the DNA. Counted in this sample were roughly 180,000 clones; 90% of them appeared once. The ten largest clones capture about 3% of the sample.

The receptor comes from an adult in good health. The sample consisted of peripheral blood, taken on day 0 of AZD1222 vaccination. The chain is encoded by TRBV7-9 joined to TRBJ2-3; the D gene is perhaps TRBD2, on 7 matching bases. At the DNA level, the sequence is TGTGCCAGCAGCCCCGAGGGGGGGGTAGGTACGCAGTATTTT. Translated, it reads CASSPEGGVGTQYF.